This TCR beta chain is from a study of cytomegalovirus exposure and HLA in healthy donors (TCRdb year 2017). Turning to the overall study: In an earlier analysis of several hundred of the donors, 276 Gb of sequence data and 117 million unique TCR beta sequences from about 180 million T cells were reported. All discovery cohort repertoires had been generated on a single sequencing platform. An early release covering approximately 600 HLA-typed donors comprised about 310 gigabases of sequencing data and some 79 million unique TCR sequences. A later genetic analysis took genome-wide SNP genotypes for about 55% of the roughly 700 donors and used that subset as a discovery cohort. Among the roughly 430 genotyped donors, about 85% belonged to the genetic ancestry cluster associated with self-reported Caucasian donors. Typing coverage differed by locus: A, B, C, DRB1 and DQB1 were typed in about 620-640 donors, DQA1 in 522, DPA1 in some 570, and DPB1 in roughly 470. Several DR-DQ haplotypes were treated as single units for association and clustering because of strong linkage in the cohort. To decide whether each TCR beta V gene segment behaved as functional or pseudogenic, an earlier analysis of approximately 620 of the donors relied on high-throughput TCR beta sequencing. Besides the first cohort of 550 to 750 subjects, a separate validation cohort made up of over 95 different subjects was used. Across approximately 400 genotyped donors of the cohort, an average of approximately 220,000 unique TCR beta nucleotide sequences per donor were sequenced, and roughly a sixth of those sequences were non-productive. The later analysis used no new phenotypic data to find candidate immune exposures, relying instead on TCR beta sequences and their occurrence across donors. A later analysis re-analyzed previously published TCR beta repertoires from 660 or so donors and added high-resolution HLA genotyping to study TCR occurrence patterns. The aim of the study was to test whether cataloging public T cell receptors could identify signatures of past pathogen exposure. The study profiled the T cell repertoires of some 610 subjects by immunosequencing and related them to cytomegalovirus serostatus. Donor age, sex, ethnicity and CMV serostatus were collected together with the repertoire data. To predict cytomegalovirus infection status, the study brought together high-throughput TCR immunosequencing, statistical association of individual TCRs with disease status, and machine learning. HLA typing covered class I and class II loci at four-digit resolution.

The library came from the immunoSEQ multiplex PCR assay. For the multiplex PCR, a mixture combining 60 forward primers for TCR Vbeta segments and 13 reverse primers for TCR Jbeta segments was used. Amplification of the CDR3 region of rearranged TCR beta genes was performed with a multiplex PCR assay on genomic DNA. The amplified TCR beta libraries were sequenced on the Illumina HiSeq System as 87-base-pair reads. The published analysis was carried out like this. A later analysis counted 75 million to 100 million unique TCR beta chains across the 500 to 850 repertoires, and around 12 million of these chains were shared by at least two donors. To remove PCR and sequencing errors, raw reads were error-corrected and collapsed into unique sequences using a nearest-neighbor algorithm that merged closely related sequences. CDR3 sequences were aligned to IMGT reference sequences to assign V, D and J gene segments. For a sequence to be retained, a match of at least six nucleotides to both a V gene segment and a J gene segment was required. Rearrangements were called productive when the CDR3 lacked stop codons and stayed in frame with V and J; all others were non-productive. CDR3 was defined by IMGT convention, running from the second conserved V-encoded cysteine to the conserved J-encoded phenylalanine. The earlier analysis of some 550 of the donors excluded any sequence lacking an unambiguous match to a single V gene segment. In an earlier analysis of around 590 of the donors, a V segment was called functional when productive rearrangements were above 56.7%, and segregating when the standard deviation between donors exceeded 5%. A statistical classification framework was built for diagnosing cytomegalovirus status from the catalog of TCR beta chain sequences. In a later analysis, TCR nucleotide sequences were compared against IMGT/GENE-DB human TR gene sequences so that V and J genes could be assigned. The TCRdist pipeline was used in a later analysis to assign CDR3 sequences and most-parsimonious VDJ recombination scenarios. In a later analysis, each TCR beta chain was defined by its CDR3 amino acid sequence together with its V-gene family, and reads lacking a unique V-gene family were excluded. To address suspected cross-contamination and a sequencing artifact, a later analysis removed a few hundred highly shared, low-generation-probability nucleotide sequences. In a later analysis, a clonal expansion index for each public chain was calculated from normalized within-repertoire ranks of inferred template counts. In a later analysis, generation probabilities were computed with a VDJ recombination model fitted to out-of-frame rearrangements, and the resulting probabilities were checked against IGoR. Hypergeometric tests were used in a later analysis to score TCR-TCR, TCR-HLA and TCR-CMV co-occurrence, with a repertoire-size bias correction applied to the TCR pairs. In a later analysis, false discovery rates were estimated by permuting HLA or CMV assignments 20 times. In a later analysis, co-occurring TCRs were grouped using DBSCAN, with TCRdist sequence similarity added in when clustering inside HLA-allele-positive subsets. Repertoires with fewer than 30,000 or more than 120,000 public chains, plus five repertoires with anomalous nucleotide sharing, were excluded from co-occurrence clustering. TCRdb's version of the immuneACCESS table is confined to in-frame rearrangements and falls short of the full clone set. An unresolved V gene accounts for under half of the shortfall where checked; the remainder is of unknown origin. V, J and clone size were drawn from that table, and D and trimming were deduced from the DNA. The table for this sample lists more than 100,000 clones; about three quarters of them were counted only once. The ten largest clones take up about 7.9% of the sample.

The cohort comprised fewer than 750 healthy bone marrow donors. At the time of sampling, every cohort member was nominally healthy, though immune exposures that went unrecorded were likely present. The donor was CMV seropositive and was included in the group of 290 or so seropositive cohort members. A peripheral blood sample was collected from each donor, and TCR beta sequencing was performed on peripheral blood mononuclear cells. Genomic DNA was extracted from the blood cell samples with the Qiagen DNeasy Blood Extraction Kit. What the authors observed across the whole study: A group of highly shared sequence variants was considered likely to be a technical artifact of the sequencing pipeline. A further reported finding was that TCR beta sequences accurately predicted the HLA-A and HLA-B alleles for most subjects in the first cohort. A few of the identified cytomegalovirus-associated TCR beta chains were confirmed in vitro to be specific for cytomegalovirus antigens. In a later analysis, HLA-associated TCR beta chains were found to be more clonally expanded and to have lower generation probabilities than equally common non-associated chains. Compared with the 666-donor mean, donors in an Asian-associated ancestry cluster had fewer N-insertions in productive TCRs, according to a later genetic analysis. A later analysis reported that several top co-occurrence clusters appeared linked to parvovirus B19, influenza, CMV and Epstein-Barr virus. Sequencing depth was assumed to be roughly uniform across donors in the presence/absence analyses, though that assumption may not hold. The authors suggested that the approach could potentially be extended to other disease states and immunological phenotypes. When HLA alleles, especially DR and DQ, strongly co-occurred, attributing TCR associations to individual alleles was difficult. The study listed approximately 150 TCR beta chains as associated with cytomegalovirus. In both the original and validation cohorts, the classifier was reported to diagnose cytomegalovirus status with high specificity and sensitivity. Some IMGT-functional V segments, including TRBV6-2 and TRBV6-3, could not be told apart with the 87-base-pair reads, so those segments were excluded. Most TCR sequences were seen in very few donors, while some public TCRs were found in many individuals. Specific HLA alleles were associated with over 15,000 TCR beta sequences at a false discovery rate of 0.05 in a later analysis. An earlier analysis of approximately 590 of the donors showed that most TCR beta V segments appeared in productive rearrangements either about 87% or about 30% of the time, which broadly matched IMGT annotations. In this cohort, only TCR beta chains were sequenced, and detectable features were limited by the absence of alpha or paired-chain data. According to a later analysis, most CMV-associated TCR beta chains appeared to be HLA-restricted, and the HLA associations seemed to be driven largely by CMV exposure. CMV serostatus was the only immune exposure information available for the cohort. Correlated functional status among segregating V segments might reflect linkage disequilibrium, but an unknown experimental factor could not be ruled out. HLA typing was unavailable for some donors at each locus, so association tests used only the typed subset. A later genetic analysis associated a missense DCLRE1C variant with V-gene and J-gene trimming of TCR beta chains, and an independent cohort replicated the association. In a later analysis, the rate of TCR association differed among HLA loci, with DRB1 alleles having the most associated TCRs and HLA-C alleles having the fewest. The earlier analysis of 587 of the donors excluded fewer than 20 rarely observed V segments, including chromosome 9 orphons, because counts were too low.

Reading from cysteine to phenylalanine, the CDR3 counts 16 amino acids. Just the 48-base CDR3 DNA is kept, in frame starting at base 1. Trimming costs V 0 bases and J 0 bases, and their ends lie 11 bases apart. The germline V gene (reference sequence) yields MNHNY for CDR1 and SVGAGI for CDR2. To note about this clone: This clone's antigen is unknown. No much larger clone exists at a distance of one base, and base qualities are not known.

The chain joins TRBV6-6 to TRBJ1-1; matching of 5 bases hints at TRBD1 as the D gene. The sample taken for sequencing was PBMCs. This sequence was found in a woman between 35 and 50 years old in good health and CMV-seropositive. The DNA sequence follows: TGTGCCAGCAGTTACTCGGGGCAGTACATGAACACTGAAGCTTTCTTT. This is translated as CASSYSGQYMNTEAFF.